One T cell receptor beta chain is described in this entry. The CDR3 totals 13 residues. V lost 4 bases, J lost 10 bases, and 7 bases stayed unmatched. Germline lookup yields CDR1 SGHRS and CDR2 YFSETQ. This entry comes from a study of blood T cell repertoires in COVID-19. The overall study: The United States, Italy and Spain supplied acute and convalescent COVID-19 samples. Sources were T cells, B-cell-depleted T cells, or PBMCs; the material itself was cDNA or gDNA.

Per the authors' pipeline: Counts of nucleated cells, estimated from reference gene primer amplification, were obtained. Clones were sequenced by immunoSEQ multiplex PCR, and TCRdb holds only the in-frame ones, with some missing. Clone size and the V and J calls come from that table; the DNA yielded D and trimming. The sample yields roughly 150,000 clones, approximately 88% seen once. This chain uses TRBV5-1 with TRBJ2-1; 8 nucleotides match TRBD1. What was sequenced was peripheral blood. This clonotype was sampled from a man in his fifties or sixties with acute or convalescent COVID-19. In nucleotides, the CDR3 is TGCGCCAGCAGCCCAAGGACAGGGAAGGAGCAGTTCTTC. Translation gives CASSPRTGKEQFF.